One and the same sample provided the 25 T cell receptor beta chains below, sequenced in a study of OX40 agonist ivuxolimab in advanced cancers. Sequenced by immunoSEQ multiplex PCR; TCRdb stores in-frame clones only, minus some. The sample includes 55,000 to 80,000 clones, roughly nine tenths of them seen just once. The material was CD4+ or CD8+ T cells sorted from blood, obtained in a trial of the OX40 agonist ivuxolimab. These receptors originate from an adult with an advanced solid tumor such as melanoma, head and neck, liver or kidney cancer.

This chain uses TRBV18 with TRBJ2-1; unclear D gene. CDR1 KGHSH and CDR2 LQKENI come from the germline V gene. Trimming removed 2 bases from V and 4 bases from J, with 9 bases in between. The length of the CDR3 is 14 residues. The CDR3 sequence is CASSPTSGYNEQFF. In nucleotides, the CDR3 is TGTGCCAGCTCACCAACATCGGGTTACAATGAGCAGTTCTTC.

This clone showed up just once. As DNA, the CDR3 is TGTGCCAGCAGTGGAGGCGGGAGGAGGGAGGAGACCCAGTACTTC. Residues: CASSGGGRREETQYF. V usage is TRBV2 and J usage is TRBJ2-5; 8 bases map to TRBD2. The V and J ends lost 4 bases and 5 bases, in that order; junction bases with no gene match: 9. The CDR3 runs to 15 residues. Germline V CDR1 and CDR2: SNHLY, FYNNEI.

The V and J genes are TRBV5-1 and TRBJ2-7; 8 nucleotides line up with TRBD2. J lost 0 bases, V lost 4 bases, and 6 bases had no gene match. CDR3 length: 15 amino acids. CDR1 is SGHRS and CDR2 is YFSETQ in the germline V gene. The CDR3 nucleotides read TGCGCCAGCAGCCCAGTAGCGGGAACCTCCTACGAGCAGTACTTC. Encoded protein: CASSPVAGTSYEQYF.

V is TRBV7-9 and J is TRBJ2-1; D remains unclear. Germline V lookup: CDR1 SEHNR, CDR2 FQNEAQ (reference sequence). Between the trimmed V and J ends, which lost 5 bases and 3 bases, there was a span of 8 bases. This CDR3 region has 13 residues. CDR3 in amino acids: CASSKELYNEQFF. The CDR3 DNA reads TGTGCCAGCAGCAAAGAACTCTACAATGAGCAGTTCTTC.

The chain has TRBV6-1 and TRBJ2-3; TRBD1 aligns across 7 bases. The CDR3 contains 13 residues. Germline CDR1 and CDR2: MNHNS and SASEGT. The junction had 7 bases not matched to a gene; V was cut back by 6 bases and J by 7 bases. The CDR3 spells CASRGTVEYTQYF. CDR3 nucleotides: TGTGCCAGCAGAGGGACAGTGGAATATACGCAGTATTTT.

This clone was picked up one time. V is TRBV6-1 and J is TRBJ2-2, with TRBD1 identical over 10 bases. V trimming: 4 bases; J trimming: 0 bases; junction bases outside the gene matches: 5. Germline V gene lookup returns CDR1 MNHNS and CDR2 SASEGT. This CDR3 region has 17 residues. The CDR3 sequence: CASSVFGQGANTGELFF. Here the CDR3 DNA reads TGTGCCAGCAGTGTATTTGGACAGGGGGCGAACACCGGGGAGCTGTTTTTT.

The CDR3: CSVEDPRQGNTIYF. The CDR3 nucleotides are TGCAGCGTTGAAGATCCCCGGCAGGGGAACACCATATATTTT. The chain couples TRBV29-1 to TRBJ1-3; the D gene is possibly TRBD1 (6 bases). Trimming took 0 bases from V and 7 from J, leaving 13 bases between them. The germline gives CDR1 SQVTM, CDR2 ANQGSEA. CDR3 length equals 14 residues.

About this clone: Other DNA sequences of this sample code for an identical CDR3. The chain links TRBV9 to TRBJ2-5; 7 bases are a match to TRBD2. Unmatched junction bases numbered 2, after V lost 0 bases and J lost 3 bases. Germline lookup yields CDR1 SGDLS and CDR2 YYNGEE. The CDR3 has 14 residues. The CDR3 is CASSVGLAEETQYF. The DNA of the CDR3 is TGTGCCAGCAGCGTAGGGCTAGCGGAAGAGACCCAGTACTTC.

This chain links TRBV4-2 with TRBJ2-3; 8 positions agree with TRBD2. The germline V gene has CDR1 LGHNA and CDR2 YNFKEQ. The CDR3 has 14 residues. The trim removed 6 bases at V and 4 bases at J, leaving 6 bases unmatched. In DNA form, the CDR3 reads TGTGCCAGCAGACCCGGGACTAGAGCAGATACGCAGTATTTT. This translates into CASRPGTRADTQYF.

The CDR3 nucleotides are TGTGCCAGCAGCTTAGCCGATCTCTCAGGCGAGCAGTACTTC. Translated: CASSLADLSGEQYF. This sequence joins TRBV7-6 and TRBJ2-7; D is uncertain. V lost 0 bases to trimming and J lost 6 bases, with 12 bases between them. Germline values: CDR1 SGHVS, CDR2 FNYEAQ. This CDR3 contains 14 residues. Variable domain in full (rest from reference TRBV7-6 and TRBJ2-7): GAGVSQSPRYKVTKRGQDVALRCDPISGHVSLYWYRQALGQGPEFLTYFNYEAQQDKSGLPNDRFSAERPEGSISTLTIQRTEQRDSAMYRCASSLADLSGEQYFGPGTRLTVT.

The gene calls are TRBV20-1 and TRBJ1-1, with D uncertain. The CDR3 contains 11 residues. The germline V gene has CDR1 DFQATT and CDR2 SNEGSKA (reference sequence). V lost 1 base and J 11 bases, leaving 11 bases between the germline ends. CDR3 sequence reads: CSARGLNDAFF. Written as DNA, the CDR3 is TGCAGTGCTAGAGGCCTGAATGACGCTTTCTTT.

This clone was seen just once. The chain employs TRBV6-1 and TRBJ2-1; no clear D. Germline V gene lookup returns CDR1 MNHNS and CDR2 SASEGT. Trimming shortened V by 4 bases and J by 8 bases, and 9 bases separated the two germline ends. This CDR3 spans 12 amino acids. This CDR3 reads CASSARVDEQFF. CDR3 bases: TGTGCCAGCAGTGCTCGGGTGGATGAGCAGTTCTTC.

The chain joins TRBV7-9 to TRBJ2-3; D is undetermined. CDR3 length: 15 residues. Germline V gene sequence: CDR1 SEHNR, CDR2 FQNEAQ (reference sequence). V was pared by 5 bases and J by 2 bases, with 14 bases between. In nucleotides, the CDR3 is TGTGCCAGCAGCCCGGGCGTTTGGACCACAGATACGCAGTATTTT. Its translation is CASSPGVWTTDTQYF.

The chain uses TRBV5-1 and TRBJ2-3; D is perhaps TRBD2 (6 bases). CDR1 is SGHRS and CDR2 is YFSETQ in the germline V gene. V was clipped by 0 bases and J by 6 bases, with 11 bases between them. CDR3 length: 14 residues. Here the CDR3 reads CASSLDGSGDTQYF. CDR3 coding DNA: TGCGCCAGCAGCTTGGACGGGAGCGGTGATACGCAGTATTTT.

The J gene is TRBJ2-1, the V gene TRBV28; D is possibly TRBD1 (6 bases). Germline-derived CDR1 and CDR2 are MDHEN and SYDVKM. Trimming removed 4 bases from V and 0 bases from J, with 16 bases in between. The CDR3 extends over 17 amino acids. DNA of the CDR3: TGTGCCAGCAGTTCCCCAAGGGACATCAGCTCCTACAATGAGCAGTTCTTC. Translated: CASSSPRDISSYNEQFF.

The chain uses TRBV18 and TRBJ1-2; possible D gene TRBD1, 6 bases. Germline loops: CDR1 KGHSH, CDR2 LQKENI. V shed 0 bases and J shed 4 bases, with 15 bases lying between them. CDR3 length: 16 residues. CDR3: CASSPPEGQKFYGYTF. Here the CDR3 DNA reads TGTGCCAGCTCACCACCAGAAGGACAGAAATTCTATGGCTACACCTTC.

The rearrangement links TRBV11-1 to TRBJ2-2, with D perhaps matching TRBD2 (6 bases). The CDR3 is 15 amino acids. The germline V and J ends were trimmed by 1 base and 4 bases, with 10 bases remaining between them. The V gene's germline CDR1 is SGHAT and CDR2 FQDESV (reference sequence). The CDR3 region is CASSLEGRRTGELFF. CDR3 nucleotides: TGTGCCAGCAGCTTAGAAGGGAGGCGCACCGGGGAGCTGTTTTTT.

This clone has more than one count but fewer than ten. V and J are TRBV7-2 and TRBJ2-5; no definite D call. This CDR3 has 13 amino acids. V dropped 2 bases and J dropped 4 bases, with 8 bases sitting between them. The V gene's germline CDR1 is SGHTA and CDR2 FQGNSA. The CDR3 DNA sequence: TGTGCCAGCAGCTTAATGGACGCAGAGACCCAGTACTTC. This gives the protein CASSLMDAETQYF.

The chain employs TRBV2 and TRBJ2-3; tentatively, D is TRBD2 (7 bases). Germline loops: CDR1 SNHLY, CDR2 FYNNEI. V lost 6 bases to trimming and J lost 1 base, with 11 bases between them. The CDR3 length is 14 residues. CDR3 amino acids: CASRKGGGTDTQYF. The CDR3 DNA reads TGTGCCAGCAGGAAGGGGGGGGGCACAGATACGCAGTATTTT.

This chain connects TRBV2 to TRBJ2-3; TRBD2 matches 11 bases. The CDR3 spans 14 residues. CDR1 SNHLY and CDR2 FYNNEI come from the germline V gene. Trimming at V came to 8 bases and at J to 3 bases, leaving 4 bases not matched to a gene. CDR3: CASPSGRRTDTQYF. Written as DNA, the CDR3 is TGTGCCAGCCCTAGCGGGAGGAGGACAGATACGCAGTATTTT.

The CDR3 sequence: CASSLEAPDRAHWGYTF. The CDR3 DNA follows: TGTGCCAGCAGCTTAGAGGCCCCGGACAGGGCCCATTGGGGCTACACCTTC. The J gene is TRBJ1-2, the V gene TRBV7-8; 8 bases fit TRBD1. This CDR3 spans 17 amino acids. Germline values: CDR1 SGHVS, CDR2 FQNEAQ. The V segment lost 1 base and the J segment 8 bases; nucleotides outside the gene matches: 15.

The V gene is TRBV4-3, the J gene TRBJ2-1; 7 bases map to TRBD1. V gave up 2 bases and J gave up 7 bases; unmatched junction bases: 5. This CDR3 region has 14 residues. Germline CDR1 and CDR2: LGHNA and YSLEER. Here the CDR3 DNA reads TGCGCCAGCAGCCAAAACAGGGGTGGGAATGAGCAGTTCTTC. Amino acids: CASSQNRGGNEQFF.

The V call is TRBV28, the J call TRBJ2-2; the match to TRBD2 covers 11 bases. This CDR3 has 16 amino acids. Unmatched junction bases numbered 12, after V lost 7 bases and J lost 8 bases. Germline V CDR1 and CDR2: MDHEN, SYDVKM. The CDR3: CASIDGGASGRGELFF. The CDR3 region has the DNA TGTGCCAGCATCGACGGTGGGGCTAGCGGGAGGGGGGAGCTGTTTTTT.

The chain combines TRBV5-4 with TRBJ1-1, with D possibly being TRBD1 (6 bases). The CDR3 has 13 residues. The V end lost 0 bases, the J end lost 7 bases, and 10 bases lay between the germline ends. Per the germline V gene, CDR1 is SGHNT and CDR2 is YYREEE (reference sequence). DNA for the CDR3: TGTGCCAGCAGCTTGGGAACAGGGAGTGAAGCTTTCTTT. This translates into CASSLGTGSEAFF.

This chain joins TRBV28 and TRBJ2-1; 10 nucleotides match TRBD1. There are 15 residues in the CDR3. Germline CDR1 reads MDHEN; CDR2 reads SYDVKM. Germline trimming cut 4 bases from V and 8 bases from J; bases unmatched to any gene: 8. The CDR3 protein is CASSSDRGRVHEQFF. In nucleotides, the CDR3 is TGTGCCAGCAGTTCTGACAGGGGGCGAGTCCATGAGCAGTTCTTC.